The rows below give T cell receptor beta chains drawn from one sample of a study of T cells in narcolepsy. Libraries were prepared by immunoSEQ multiplex PCR; TCRdb keeps only in-frame clonotypes and omits some of them. The data contain approximately 32,000 clones, around four fifths of them singletons. Sequencing input: CD45RA- memory CD4+ T cells from PBMCs. These receptors all stem from a human donor with narcolepsy. The CDR3 runs from the conserved cysteine through the conserved F or W. Fields, in order: CDR3 protein, V gene, J gene.

CDR3: CASSRQGNEKLFF
V: TRBV2
J: TRBJ1-4

CDR3: CATSRDKPGAGGREQFF
V: TRBV15
J: TRBJ2-1

CDR3: CASSLTSGGQWEQFF
V: TRBV5-1
J: TRBJ2-1

CDR3: CASSKPKKDEQYF
V: TRBV6-1
J: TRBJ2-7

CDR3: CASSLTSNSPLHF
V: TRBV5-4
J: TRBJ1-6

CDR3: CASHGGAAKNIQYF
V: TRBV28
J: TRBJ2-4

CDR3: CASSLGATVNTGELFF
V: TRBV5-1
J: TRBJ2-2

CDR3: CASSEFRAGGFYGQPQHF
V: TRBV6-1
J: TRBJ1-5

CDR3: CASSPKGDWADTQYF
V: TRBV7-2
J: TRBJ2-3

CDR3: CASSQEFSGRAASYNEQFF
V: TRBV4-2
J: TRBJ2-1

CDR3: CASSEQGSRQPQHF
V: TRBV2
J: TRBJ1-5

CDR3: CASGGRGLRSGNTIYF
V: TRBV28
J: TRBJ1-3

CDR3: CAISRGPGNTIYF
V: TRBV10-3
J: TRBJ1-3

CDR3: CASSRTTGTSGNNEQFF
V: TRBV7-8
J: TRBJ2-1

CDR3: CASSQNSRNEQFF
V: TRBV5-4
J: TRBJ2-1

CDR3: CASSIRGQGDTGELFF
V: TRBV19
J: TRBJ2-2

CDR3: CAWSVLEPTTGELFF
V: TRBV30
J: TRBJ2-2

CDR3: CASGNRGDYGYTF
V: TRBV7-9
J: TRBJ1-2

CDR3: CASSPNGGNFNEQFF
V: TRBV18
J: TRBJ2-1

CDR3: CASSSPIKGGEKLFF
V: TRBV7-6
J: TRBJ1-4

CDR3: CASSSARGGAAQETQYF
V: TRBV5-4
J: TRBJ2-5

CDR3: CASSRVTSENNEQFF
V: TRBV7-6
J: TRBJ2-1

CDR3: CSVDPGQRLRNNEQFF
V: TRBV29-1
J: TRBJ2-1

CDR3: CASRLGRATSNQPQHF
V: TRBV28
J: TRBJ1-5

CDR3: CASRYGQGRETQYF
V: TRBV5-1
J: TRBJ2-5

CDR3: CASSLIFGDTEAFF
V: TRBV5-1
J: TRBJ1-1

CDR3: CASSSQTLAGSNTQYF
V: TRBV7-2
J: TRBJ2-3

CDR3: CSGVTGSLGYTF
V: TRBV29-1
J: TRBJ1-2

CDR3: CASRASGGAGTDTQYF
V: TRBV10-2
J: TRBJ2-3

CDR3: CASSLGLRPSNEKLFF
V: TRBV11-2
J: TRBJ1-4

CDR3: CASSRGQGGFSYEQYF
V: TRBV5-4
J: TRBJ2-7

CDR3: CSVKTGRDTEAFF
V: TRBV29-1
J: TRBJ1-1

CDR3: CAFSGTEMSGNTIYF
V: TRBV30
J: TRBJ1-3

CDR3: CATGHSPARGYTF
V: TRBV6-1
J: TRBJ1-2

CDR3: CASSLGTGSSNQPQHF
V: TRBV7-8
J: TRBJ1-5

CDR3: CAWSAGDSYEQYF
V: TRBV30
J: TRBJ2-7

CDR3: CASSSLVSADTQYF
V: TRBV5-1
J: TRBJ2-3

CDR3: CATREAGVKGNEQFF
V: TRBV10-3
J: TRBJ2-1

CDR3: CASNGIGNQPQHF
V: TRBV19
J: TRBJ1-5

CDR3: CASSLGGGEGEQYF
V: TRBV7-2
J: TRBJ2-7